This TCR beta chain was identified during a study of healthy donors' naive CD4 and CD8 T cells. Study context: All functional IMGT TCR alpha variants were covered by new primers.

The CDR3 is 13 residues long. V dropped 5 bases and J dropped 7; count of bases not matched to a gene: 6. CDR1 is MNHEY and CDR2 is SVGAGI in the germline V gene. Each TCR library used approximately 500 ng of total RNA and a linear amplification protocol. One entry per CDR3 protein, called by TCRdb with MiXCR from the reads. The table records approximately 180,000 distinct CDR3 sequences, under 85% of them present only once. This rearrangement joins TRBV6-5 to TRBJ1-1; 8 bases match TRBD1. This sequence originates from a pool of human donors in good health; the sample pools cells from several healthy donors. Sequencing was performed on naive CD4+ and CD8+ T cells sorted from blood, pooled from several donors. The CDR3 loop is CASSLQDRGEAFF. The CDR3 DNA reads as TGTGCCAGCAGTCTCCAAGACAGGGGTGAAGCTTTCTTT.